Given below is one T cell receptor beta chain in context. There is no known antigen for this receptor. No much larger clone is present one base from it, and per-base qualities are unavailable. This specimen belongs to a study of T cell responses to AZD1222 COVID-19 vaccine (dated by TCRdb to about 2021). With regard to the full study: AZD1222 recipients given second doses at about 4 weeks or at about 12 weeks were pooled, since spike-specific TCR depth and breadth were not found to differ between the two schedules. A total of about 230 trial participants underwent TCR sequencing, of whom 207 received two doses of AZD1222 and some 25 received two doses of the MenACWY control vaccine. Enrollment into the trials was organized by age into subgroups of 18-55, 56-69 and 70-plus years, and those subgroups contained roughly 140, 27 and 60 TCR-sequenced participants, respectively. Results and caveats for the whole study, not just this receptor: Because no samples from the day 14 peak response were available, repertoires could be characterized only after the peak T cell response. The 56-69-year group was small, and its depth increase did not reach significance, likely because of low power. CD4 TCRs associated with the vaccine covered the entire spike protein, and the dominant responses were in regions 160-218 and 743-854. Conclusions about previously exposed vaccinees are limited because only a handful of AZD1222 recipients were SARS-CoV-2 seropositive at baseline. Reportedly, close to half of the unique spike-specific TCRs recognized epitopes lying outside the regions that are mutated in the B.1.351 and B.1.1.7 variants. After two AZD1222 doses, both the breadth and the depth of spike-specific TCRs were significantly higher than at day 0 and than in MenACWY recipients. Participants were mostly white British and included more females than males, and it was suggested by the authors that clonal diversity may have been underestimated.

The CDR3 regions of human TCRbeta chains were subjected to immunosequencing. Regarding the original processing steps: Repertoire TCRs were matched against a reference library of SARS-CoV-2-specific TCRs generated with the MIRA antigen-specificity platform. Breadth meant the fraction of unique TCRs that were SARS-CoV-2-associated, whereas depth meant the fraction of total T cells that were SARS-CoV-2-associated. Using the MIRA data, each spike-specific TCR was mapped to the spike region that the TCR reacts to and placed in a CD4 or CD8 class. Log10-transformed breadth and depth values were compared by one-way ANOVA with Sidak's multiple comparisons tests. TCRdb's version of the immuneACCESS table is confined to in-frame rearrangements and falls short of the full clone set. An unresolved V gene accounts for under half of the shortfall where checked; the remainder is of unknown origin. V, J and clone size reflect that table, while D and trimming were determined from the DNA. The sample table holds roughly 78,000 clones, of which around four fifths were seen once. About 3% of the sample goes to the ten largest clones.

The time point tag for this specimen amounts to: baseline before first vaccination. Vaccinee samples were obtained from the UK trials COV001 and COV002, which included a single-blind randomized controlled phase 2/3 trial of AZD1222 (ChAdOx1 nCoV-19) in healthy adults. Trial participant PBMC samples were collected at day 0 and day 28 after the second dose for TCRbeta chain sequencing. The sequence was obtained from an adult in good health. The material was peripheral blood, obtained on day 0 of AZD1222 vaccination.

The CDR3 in this case is CASSLGQLQETQYF. The DNA sequence is given as TGTGCCAGCAGCTTGGGACAGCTCCAAGAGACCCAGTACTTC. The chain links TRBV5-4 with TRBJ2-5, and TRBD1 may be the D gene, going by 5 matching bases. The germline V gene (reference sequence) yields SGHNT for CDR1 and YYREEE for CDR2. The CDR3 has 14 amino acids, counting the end cysteine and phenylalanine. Just the 42-base CDR3 DNA is kept, in frame starting at base 1. V is clipped by 0 bases and J by 1 base, and the sequence between their germline boundaries is 7 bases long.